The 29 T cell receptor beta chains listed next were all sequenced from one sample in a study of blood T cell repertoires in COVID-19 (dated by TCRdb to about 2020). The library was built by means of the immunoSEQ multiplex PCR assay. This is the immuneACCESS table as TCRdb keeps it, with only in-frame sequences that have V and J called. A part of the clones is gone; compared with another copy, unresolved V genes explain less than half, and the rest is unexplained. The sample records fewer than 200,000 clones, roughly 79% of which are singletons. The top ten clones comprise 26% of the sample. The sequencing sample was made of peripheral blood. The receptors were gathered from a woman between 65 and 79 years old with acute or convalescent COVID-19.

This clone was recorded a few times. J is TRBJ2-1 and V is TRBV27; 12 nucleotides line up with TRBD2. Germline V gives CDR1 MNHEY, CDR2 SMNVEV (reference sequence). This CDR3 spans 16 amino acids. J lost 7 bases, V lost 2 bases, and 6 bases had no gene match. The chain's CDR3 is CASSLSGLAGGNEQFF. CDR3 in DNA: TGTGCCAGCAGTTTAAGTGGGCTAGCGGGAGGGAATGAGCAGTTCTTC.

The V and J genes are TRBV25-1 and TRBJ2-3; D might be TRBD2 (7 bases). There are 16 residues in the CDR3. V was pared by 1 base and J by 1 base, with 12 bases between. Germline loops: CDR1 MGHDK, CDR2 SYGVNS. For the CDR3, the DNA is TGTGCCAGCAGTGAATCTCGGGGGGCGGGCACAGATACGCAGTATTTT. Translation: CASSESRGAGTDTQYF.

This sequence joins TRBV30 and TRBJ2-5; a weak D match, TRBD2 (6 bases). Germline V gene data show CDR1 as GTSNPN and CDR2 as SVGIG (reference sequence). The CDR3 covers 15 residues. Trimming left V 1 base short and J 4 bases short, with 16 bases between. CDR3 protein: CAWSAGLANAETQYF. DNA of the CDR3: TGTGCCTGGAGTGCCGGTCTAGCGAACGCAGAGACCCAGTACTTC.

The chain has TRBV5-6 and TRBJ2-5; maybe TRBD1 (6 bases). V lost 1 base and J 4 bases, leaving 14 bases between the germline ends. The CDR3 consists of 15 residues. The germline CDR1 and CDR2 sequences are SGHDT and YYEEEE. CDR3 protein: CASSLLFQGRETQYF. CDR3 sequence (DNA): TGTGCCAGCAGCTTGCTGTTTCAGGGGAGAGAGACCCAGTACTTC.

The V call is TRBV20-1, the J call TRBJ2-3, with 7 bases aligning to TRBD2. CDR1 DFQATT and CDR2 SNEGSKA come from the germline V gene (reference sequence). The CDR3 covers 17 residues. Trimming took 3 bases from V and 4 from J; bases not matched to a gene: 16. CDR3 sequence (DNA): TGCAGTGCTAGTCGACCAGCGGGGTTGGGTGGGGCAGATACGCAGTATTTT. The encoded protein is CSASRPAGLGGADTQYF.

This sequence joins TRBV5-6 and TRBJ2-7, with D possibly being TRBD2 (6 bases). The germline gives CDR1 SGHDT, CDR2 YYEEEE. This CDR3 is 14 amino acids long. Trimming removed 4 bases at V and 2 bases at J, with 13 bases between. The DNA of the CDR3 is TGTGCCAGCAGCCCTGACCCGGGGGCCTACGAGCAGTACTTC. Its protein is CASSPDPGAYEQYF.

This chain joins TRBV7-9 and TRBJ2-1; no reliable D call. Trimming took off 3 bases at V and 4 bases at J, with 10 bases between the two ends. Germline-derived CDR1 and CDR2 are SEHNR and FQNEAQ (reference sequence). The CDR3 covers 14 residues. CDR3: CASSFGGNYNEQFF. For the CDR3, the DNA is TGTGCCAGCAGCTTCGGCGGTAATTACAATGAGCAGTTCTTC.

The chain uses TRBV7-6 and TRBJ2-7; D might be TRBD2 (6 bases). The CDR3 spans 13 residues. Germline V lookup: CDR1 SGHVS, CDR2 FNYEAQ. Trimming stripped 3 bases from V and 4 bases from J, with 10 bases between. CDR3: CASSLSGGYEQYF. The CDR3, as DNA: TGTGCCAGCAGCTTGTCCGGGGGATACGAGCAGTACTTC.

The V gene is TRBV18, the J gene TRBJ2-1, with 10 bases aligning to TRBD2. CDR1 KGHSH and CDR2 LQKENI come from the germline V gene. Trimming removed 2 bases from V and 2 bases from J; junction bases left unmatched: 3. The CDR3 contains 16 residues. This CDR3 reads CASSPGLAGAYNEQFF. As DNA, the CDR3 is TGTGCCAGCTCACCAGGGCTAGCGGGAGCCTACAATGAGCAGTTCTTC.

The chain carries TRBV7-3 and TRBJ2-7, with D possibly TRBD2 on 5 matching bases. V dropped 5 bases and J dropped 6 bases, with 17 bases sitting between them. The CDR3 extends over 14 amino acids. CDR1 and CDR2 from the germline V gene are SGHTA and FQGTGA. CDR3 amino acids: CASSPSREFGEQYF. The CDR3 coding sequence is TGTGCCAGCAGCCCTTCACGGGAATTTGGCGAGCAGTACTTC.

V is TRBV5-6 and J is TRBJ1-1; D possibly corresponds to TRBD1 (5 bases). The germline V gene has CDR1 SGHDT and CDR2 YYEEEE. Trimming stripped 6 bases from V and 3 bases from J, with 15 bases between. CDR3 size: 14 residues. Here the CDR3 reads CASTIAGSYTEAFF. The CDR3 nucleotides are TGTGCCAGCACGATAGCAGGGTCTTACACTGAAGCTTTCTTT. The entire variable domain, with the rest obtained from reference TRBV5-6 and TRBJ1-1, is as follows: DAGVTQSPTHLIKTRGQQVTLRCSPKSGHDTVSWYQQALGQGPQFIFQYYEEEERQRGNFPDRFSGHQFPNYSSELNVNALLLGDSALYLCASTIAGSYTEAFFGQGTRLTVV.

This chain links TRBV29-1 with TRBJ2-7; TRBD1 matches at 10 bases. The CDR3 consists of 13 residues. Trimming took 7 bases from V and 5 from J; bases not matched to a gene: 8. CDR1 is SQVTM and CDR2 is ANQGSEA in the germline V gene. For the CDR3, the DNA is TGCAGCGCCAAGAGACAGGGGGCACACGAGCAGTACTTC. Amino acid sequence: CSAKRQGAHEQYF.

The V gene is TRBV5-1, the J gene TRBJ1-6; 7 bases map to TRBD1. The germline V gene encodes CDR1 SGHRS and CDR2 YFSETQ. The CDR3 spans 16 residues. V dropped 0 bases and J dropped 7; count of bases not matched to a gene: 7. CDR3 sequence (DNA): TGCGCCAGCAGCTTGGGGGGTCAACAGGGGAATTCACCCCTCCACTTT. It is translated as CASSLGGQQGNSPLHF. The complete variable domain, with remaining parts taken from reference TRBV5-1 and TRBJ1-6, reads KAGVTQTPRYLIKTRGQQVTLSCSPISGHRSVSWYQQTPGQGLQFLFEYFSETQRNKGNFPGRFSGRQFSNSRSEMNVSTLELGDSALYLCASSLGGQQGNSPLHFGNGTRLTVT.

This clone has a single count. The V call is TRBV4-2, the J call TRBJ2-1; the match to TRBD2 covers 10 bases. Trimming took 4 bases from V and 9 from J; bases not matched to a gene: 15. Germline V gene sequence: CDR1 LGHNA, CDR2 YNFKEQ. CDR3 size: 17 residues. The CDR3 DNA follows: TGTGCCAGCAGCCCAGCGTACCGGGCTAGCGGGAGATCTGAGCAGTTCTTC. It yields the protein CASSPAYRASGRSEQFF.

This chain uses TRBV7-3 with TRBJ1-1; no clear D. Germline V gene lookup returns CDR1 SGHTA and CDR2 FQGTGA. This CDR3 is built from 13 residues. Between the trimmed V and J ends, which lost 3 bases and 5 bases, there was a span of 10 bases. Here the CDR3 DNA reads TGTGCCAGCAGCTTCGACGCGCGGACTGAAGCTTTCTTT. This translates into CASSFDARTEAFF.

DNA for the CDR3: TGTGCCAGCAGGACCTTGGGACAGGGCTCCTACAATGAGCAGTTCTTC. Its protein product is CASRTLGQGSYNEQFF. V gene TRBV27 combines with J gene TRBJ2-1, with TRBD1 matching 9 bases. Trimming took 6 bases from V and 0 from J; bases not matched to a gene: 6. The length of the CDR3 is 16 residues. The germline gives CDR1 MNHEY, CDR2 SMNVEV (reference sequence).

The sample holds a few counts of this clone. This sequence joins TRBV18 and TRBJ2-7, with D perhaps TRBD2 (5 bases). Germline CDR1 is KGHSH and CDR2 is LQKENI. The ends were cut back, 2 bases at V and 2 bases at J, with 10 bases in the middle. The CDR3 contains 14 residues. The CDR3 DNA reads TGTGCCAGCTCACCAAGCGGAGACGCCTACGAGCAGTACTTC. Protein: CASSPSGDAYEQYF.

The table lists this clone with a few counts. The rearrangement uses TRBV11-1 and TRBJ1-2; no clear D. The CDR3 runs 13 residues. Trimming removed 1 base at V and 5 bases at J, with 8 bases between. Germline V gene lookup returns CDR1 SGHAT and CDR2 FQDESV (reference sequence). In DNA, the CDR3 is TGTGCCAGCAGCTTAGGACAAAGATATGGCTACACCTTC. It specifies CASSLGQRYGYTF.

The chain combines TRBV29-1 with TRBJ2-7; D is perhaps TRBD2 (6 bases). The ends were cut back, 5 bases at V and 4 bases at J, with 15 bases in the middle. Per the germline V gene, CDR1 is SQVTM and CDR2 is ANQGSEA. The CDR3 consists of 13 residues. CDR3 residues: CSVNSGGIYEQYF. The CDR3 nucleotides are TGCAGCGTTAATAGCGGAGGGATTTACGAGCAGTACTTC.

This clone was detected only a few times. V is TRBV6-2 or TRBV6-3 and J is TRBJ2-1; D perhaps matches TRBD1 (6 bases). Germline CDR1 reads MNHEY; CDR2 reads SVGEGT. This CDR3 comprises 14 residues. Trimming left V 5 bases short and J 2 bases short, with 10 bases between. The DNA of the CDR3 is TGTGCCAGCAGTCCGGCAGGGGCCTACAATGAGCAGTTCTTC. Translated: CASSPAGAYNEQFF.

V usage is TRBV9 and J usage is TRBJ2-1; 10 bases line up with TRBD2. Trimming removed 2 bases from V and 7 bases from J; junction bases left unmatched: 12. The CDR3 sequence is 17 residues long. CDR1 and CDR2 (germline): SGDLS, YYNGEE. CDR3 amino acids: CASSVLPSGSSENEQFF. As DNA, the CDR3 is TGTGCCAGCAGCGTGTTACCTAGCGGGAGTTCAGAAAATGAGCAGTTCTTC.

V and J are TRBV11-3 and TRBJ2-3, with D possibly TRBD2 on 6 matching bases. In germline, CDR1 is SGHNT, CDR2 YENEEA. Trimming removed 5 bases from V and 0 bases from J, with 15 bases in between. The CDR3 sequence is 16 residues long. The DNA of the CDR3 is TGTGCCAGCAGCCTCCAGGGAGGTCCTAGCACAGATACGCAGTATTTT. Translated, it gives CASSLQGGPSTDTQYF. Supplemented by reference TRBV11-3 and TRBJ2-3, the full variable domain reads EAGVVQSPRYKIIEKKQPVAFWCNPISGHNTLYWYLQNLGQGPELLIRYENEEAVDDSQLPKDRFSAERLKGVDSTLKIQPAELGDSAVYLCASSLQGGPSTDTQYFGPGTRLTVL.

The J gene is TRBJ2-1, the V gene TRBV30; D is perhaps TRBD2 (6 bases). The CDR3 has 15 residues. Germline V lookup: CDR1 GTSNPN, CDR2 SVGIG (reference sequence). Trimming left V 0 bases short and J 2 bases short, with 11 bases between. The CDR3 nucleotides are TGTGCCTGGAGTGTCCGGGGAGGCCCCTACAATGAGCAGTTCTTC. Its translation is CAWSVRGGPYNEQFF.

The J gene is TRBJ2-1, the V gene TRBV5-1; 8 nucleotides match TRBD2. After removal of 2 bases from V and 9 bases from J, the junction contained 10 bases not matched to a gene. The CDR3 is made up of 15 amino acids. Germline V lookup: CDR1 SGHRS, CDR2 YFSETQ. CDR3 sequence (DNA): TGCGCCAGCAGCTTTAGCGGGACGGTCGGCGGTGAGCAGTTCTTC. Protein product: CASSFSGTVGGEQFF.

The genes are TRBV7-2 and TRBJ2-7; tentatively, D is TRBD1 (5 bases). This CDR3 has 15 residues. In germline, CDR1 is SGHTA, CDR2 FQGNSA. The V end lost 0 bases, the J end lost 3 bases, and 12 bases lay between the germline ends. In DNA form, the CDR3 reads TGTGCCAGCAGCTTAGCGGCCGACAGAAACTACGAGCAGTACTTC. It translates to CASSLAADRNYEQYF.

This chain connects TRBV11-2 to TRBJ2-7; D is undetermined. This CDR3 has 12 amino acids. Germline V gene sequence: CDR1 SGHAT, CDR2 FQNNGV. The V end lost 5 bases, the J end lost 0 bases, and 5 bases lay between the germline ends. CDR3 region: CASSAGSYEQYF. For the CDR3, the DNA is TGTGCCAGCAGCGCCGGCTCCTACGAGCAGTACTTC.

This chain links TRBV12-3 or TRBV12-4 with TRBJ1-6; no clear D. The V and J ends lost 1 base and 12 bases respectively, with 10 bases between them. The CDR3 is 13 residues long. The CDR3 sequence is CASSLGIGEPLHF. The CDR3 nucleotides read TGTGCCAGCAGTTTAGGGATCGGGGAACCCCTCCACTTT.

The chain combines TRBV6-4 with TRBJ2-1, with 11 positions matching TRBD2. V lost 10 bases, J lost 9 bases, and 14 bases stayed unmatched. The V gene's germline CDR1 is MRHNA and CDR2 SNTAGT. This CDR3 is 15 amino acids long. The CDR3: CATTLLAGDSSEQFF. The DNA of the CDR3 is TGTGCCACTACATTACTAGCGGGAGATAGTAGTGAGCAGTTCTTC.

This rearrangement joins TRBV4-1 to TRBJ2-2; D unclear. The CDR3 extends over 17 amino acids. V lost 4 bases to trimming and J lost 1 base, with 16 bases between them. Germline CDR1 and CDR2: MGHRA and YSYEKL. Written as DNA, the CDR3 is TGCGCCAGCAGCCTCCGAACACGTGCCATGAACACCGGGGAGCTGTTTTTT. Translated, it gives CASSLRTRAMNTGELFF.